These 17 T cell receptor beta chains were sequenced from one sample in a study of T cells in Graves' hyperthyroidism and ophthalmopathy. From RNA transcripts, TCR beta CDR3 regions were amplified. Using the HTBI primer set, a first-round RT-PCR was run on the TCR CDR3. From the multiplex PCR reads, TCRdb called clonotypes with MiXCR, one entry per CDR3 protein. The sample has hundreds of thousands of distinct CDR3 sequences; around 15% are singletons. Sequenced material: blood. Receptor source: a woman in her twenties or thirties with Graves' hyperthyroidism.

This clonotype was observed many times. V usage is TRBV20-1 and J usage is TRBJ2-1, with 8 bases that match TRBD2. Germline V gives CDR1 DFQATT, CDR2 SNEGSKA (reference sequence). The CDR3 runs 15 residues. The V and J ends lost 4 bases and 3 bases, in that order; junction bases with no gene match: 8. The CDR3 loop reads CSAMSGRGDYNEQFF. CDR3 coding DNA: TGCAGTGCTATGAGCGGGAGAGGGGACTACAATGAGCAGTTCTTC.

This clonotype occurred a few times. J is TRBJ1-6 and V is TRBV7-9; D remains unclear. V was shortened by 1 base and J by 7 bases, with 8 bases between the two germline ends. The CDR3 is 14 amino acids. Germline V lookup: CDR1 SEHNR, CDR2 FQNEAQ (reference sequence). Here the CDR3 DNA reads TGTGCCAGCAGCTTAGTGGGCTGGAATTCACCCCTCCACTTT. Amino acids: CASSLVGWNSPLHF. The whole variable domain, remainder taken from reference TRBV7-9 and TRBJ1-6, is DTGVSQNPRHKITKRGQNVTFRCDPISEHNRLYWYRQTLGQGPEFLTYFQNEAQLEKSRLLSDRFSAERPKGSFSTLEIQRTEQGDSAMYLCASSLVGWNSPLHFGNGTRLTVT.

This clonotype was observed a few times. The V gene is TRBV5-1, the J gene TRBJ2-7; D uncertain. CDR1 SGHRS and CDR2 YFSETQ come from the germline V gene. The CDR3 has 15 residues. V was pared by 4 bases and J by 0 bases, with 14 bases between. The CDR3 sequence is CASSITRTASYEQYF. CDR3 in DNA: TGCGCCAGCAGCATTACCCGGACGGCCTCCTACGAGCAGTACTTC.

This clonotype was seen only a few times. One junction end does not reproduce the germline sequence, and a read error may be involved. The rearrangement links TRBV27 to TRBJ1-1; D may be TRBD1 (6 bases). In germline, CDR1 is MNHEY, CDR2 SMNVEV (reference sequence). The CDR3 spans 14 residues. In DNA, the CDR3 is TGTGCCGGCAGTCCGACGGACAGAAACACTGAAGCTTTCTTT. This sequence encodes CAGSPTDRNTEAFF.

This clonotype was picked up many times. V and J are TRBV5-4 and TRBJ2-7; 7 bases are a match to TRBD2. The CDR3 contains 15 residues. CDR1 and CDR2 (germline): SGHNT, YYREEE (reference sequence). V shed 2 bases and J 7 bases; nucleotides not matched to a gene: 12. The CDR3 region is CASSFEGLGVGEQYF. CDR3 DNA: TGTGCCAGCAGCTTCGAAGGACTAGGGGTGGGTGAGCAGTACTTC.

The chain uses TRBV2 and TRBJ2-3; D remains unclear. Per the germline V gene, CDR1 is SNHLY and CDR2 is FYNNEI. V was shortened by 6 bases and J by 3 bases, with 10 bases between the two germline ends. The CDR3 runs 13 residues. The CDR3 protein is CASRADRTDTQYF. The CDR3, as DNA: TGTGCCAGCAGGGCGGACCGGACAGATACGCAGTATTTT.

This clonotype was counted at least ten times. The chain combines TRBV2 with TRBJ2-2; either TRBD1 or TRBD2 may supply D (5 bases each). The CDR3 covers 15 residues. In germline, CDR1 is SNHLY, CDR2 FYNNEI. The ends were cut back, 4 bases at V and 4 bases at J, with 13 bases in the middle. This CDR3 is CASSVRDPTTGELFF. As DNA, the CDR3 is TGTGCCAGCAGTGTCCGGGACCCCACCACCGGGGAGCTGTTTTTT.

This clonotype was picked up many times. The chain is built from TRBV20-1 and TRBJ1-1; weak D call: TRBD1 (6 bases). Per the germline V gene, CDR1 is DFQATT and CDR2 is SNEGSKA (reference sequence). V gave up 4 bases and J gave up 5 bases, with 14 bases separating them. The CDR3 loop spans 13 amino acids. The CDR3 here is CSATTGLTTEAFF. The CDR3, as DNA: TGCAGTGCTACAACAGGGTTGACGACTGAAGCTTTCTTT.

This clonotype has ten or more counts. The chain links TRBV20-1 to TRBJ1-5; D gene uncertain. The V gene lost 3 bases and the J gene lost 4 bases, with 16 bases spanning the gap. The CDR3 is 15 amino acids. Looked up from germline, CDR1 is DFQATT and CDR2 is SNEGSKA (reference sequence). The CDR3 loop reads CSARRETTPNQPQHF. In nucleotides, the CDR3 is TGCAGTGCTAGGAGGGAAACGACACCGAATCAGCCCCAGCATTTT.

There are many counts of this clonotype. This chain joins TRBV30 and TRBJ2-2; D not certain. Between the trimmed V and J ends, which lost 4 bases and 6 bases, there was a span of 6 bases. The CDR3 has 11 amino acids. Per germline, CDR1 GTSNPN and CDR2 SVGIG (reference sequence). The CDR3 region has the DNA TGTGCCTGGACGGAAGCCGGGGAGCTGTTTTTT. The encoded protein is CAWTEAGELFF.

A note on this clonotype: A much larger clonotype is one base distant, so this may be a read error. The genes are TRBV28 and TRBJ1-1; D is perhaps TRBD1 (6 bases). The CDR3 covers 15 residues. Deletions cut 3 bases from V and 0 bases from J, with 11 bases between. CDR1 MDHEN and CDR2 SYDVKM come from the germline V gene. This CDR3 is CASSFLDRMNTEAFF. CDR3 bases: TGTGCCAGCAGTTTCCTAGACAGGATGAACACTGAAGCTTTCTTT.

This clonotype was seen only a few times. This chain joins TRBV4-3 and TRBJ2-2, with D possibly TRBD2 on 5 matching bases. Trimming took off 0 bases at V and 0 bases at J, with 11 bases between the two ends. This CDR3 spans 17 amino acids. The germline V gene encodes CDR1 LGHNA and CDR2 YSLEER. The CDR3 region is CASSQDRIGANTGELFF. CDR3 DNA: TGCGCCAGCAGCCAAGATCGTATCGGGGCGAACACCGGGGAGCTGTTTTTT.

This clonotype was detected ten times or more. V usage is TRBV6-1 and J usage is TRBJ1-1; D gene uncertain. CDR3 length equals 12 residues. In germline, CDR1 is MNHNS, CDR2 SASEGT. The ends were cut back, 7 bases at V and 1 base at J, with 7 bases in the middle. Here the CDR3 DNA reads TGTGCCAGCACCTCACAGAACACTGAAGCTTTCTTT. Its translation is CASTSQNTEAFF.

This clonotype was seen at least ten times. CDR3 sequence (DNA): TGTGCCAGCAGCTTCCAGACCTCGACCCACGAGCAGTACTTC. Residues: CASSFQTSTHEQYF. This chain connects TRBV7-9 to TRBJ2-7; D is ambiguous. The V end was cut by 3 bases, the J end by 5 bases, with 14 bases between. CDR1 and CDR2 from the germline V gene are SEHNR and FQNEAQ (reference sequence). The CDR3 sequence is 14 residues long.

This clonotype was counted only a few times. This rearrangement joins TRBV5-1 to TRBJ2-3; D may be TRBD2 (6 bases). The germline CDR1 and CDR2 sequences are SGHRS and YFSETQ. Between the trimmed V and J ends, which lost 1 base and 1 base, there was a span of 13 bases. CDR3 length equals 16 residues. CDR3 sequence (DNA): TGCGCCAGCAGCTTGAGCGGCGGGACGGGCACAGATACGCAGTATTTT. Residues: CASSLSGGTGTDTQYF.

In its sample, this clonotype was seen a few times. V usage is TRBV6-1 and J usage is TRBJ2-3; 10 positions agree with TRBD2. The germline CDR1 and CDR2 sequences are MNHNS and SASEGT. There are 15 residues in the CDR3. J gave up 2 bases and V 8 bases, and 7 bases lay outside the gene matches. The CDR3 here is CASLQLAGNTDTQYF. CDR3 nucleotide sequence: TGTGCCAGCCTCCAACTAGCGGGGAACACAGATACGCAGTATTTT.

This clonotype appeared many times. V and J are TRBV27 and TRBJ1-2, with a tentative D call TRBD1 (5 bases). The CDR3 covers 15 residues. Trimming removed 0 bases from V and 2 bases from J, with 10 bases in between. Germline CDR1 MNHEY, CDR2 SMNVEV (reference sequence). CDR3 protein: CASSLSAGNNYGYTF. The CDR3 DNA sequence: TGTGCCAGCAGTTTATCGGCAGGGAACAACTATGGCTACACCTTC.